This TCR beta chain was sequenced during a study of blood T cell repertoires in COVID-19. Study details: Nucleic acid was either cDNA or gDNA, and it came from T cells, B-cell-depleted T cells, or PBMCs.

How the authors handled the data: Nucleated cell counts were estimated from reference gene primer amplification. Sequencing used immunoSEQ multiplex PCR; TCRdb keeps in-frame clones, though not all of them. Clonal size and the V and J genes are those of that table, whereas D and trimming came from the DNA. The data hold around 400,000 clones, with about 89% observed a single time. With 0 bases removed from V and 4 bases from J, the gap between germline ends came to 16 bases. Germline values: CDR1 SGHRS, CDR2 YFSETQ. The CDR3 is 16 amino acids. This sequence originates from a woman in her sixties or seventies with COVID-19, enrolled during active disease. Input material: peripheral blood. The rearrangement links TRBV5-1 to TRBJ2-5; possible D gene TRBD1, 6 bases. CDR3 bases: TGCGCCAGCAGCTTGGGAACAGGGAACGCACGAGAGACCCAGTACTTC. Its translation is CASSLGTGNARETQYF.